The 15 T cell receptor beta chains in this list originate from one sample, sequenced in a study of cytomegalovirus exposure and HLA in healthy donors. PCR involved 60 Vbeta and 13 Jbeta primers. Produced via immunoSEQ multiplex PCR; TCRdb's table is partial and in-frame only. The sample shows approximately 170,000 clones, roughly 83% of them seen only once. The sequenced material came from PBMCs. The source is a woman in her forties or fifties in good health and CMV-seronegative.

This clone was found a few times. Its ends do not fully match the called genes, so a read error is possible. The chain carries TRBV7-9 and TRBJ2-1; D is perhaps TRBD2 (6 bases). CDR1 is SEHNR, CDR2 FQNEAQ, per germline (reference sequence). This CDR3 is built from 17 residues. In DNA form, the CDR3 reads TGTTCCAGCAGCTTAGCCCCCCTAGCGCCACGGGCGGATGAGCAGTTCTTC. It yields the protein CSSSLAPLAPRADEQFF.

The V and J genes are TRBV6-6 and TRBJ1-5; 11 nucleotides line up with TRBD1. Trimming removed 7 bases from V and 4 bases from J; junction bases left unmatched: 9. The CDR3 contains 16 residues. Germline CDR1 reads MNHNY; CDR2 reads SVGAGI (reference sequence). The CDR3 here is CASIGTGGKINQPQHF. DNA of the CDR3: TGTGCCAGCATAGGGACAGGGGGAAAGATTAATCAGCCCCAGCATTTT.

DNA of the CDR3: TGTGCCAGTAGTACCGGGACAGGGGGATGGGGTCATTACGAGCAGTACTTC. Translation: CASSTGTGGWGHYEQYF. The genes are TRBV19 and TRBJ2-7; 11 positions agree with TRBD1. The CDR3 runs 17 residues. V lost 4 bases, J lost 4 bases, and 12 bases stayed unmatched. Looked up from germline, CDR1 is LNHDA and CDR2 is SQIVND (reference sequence).

About this clone: One end of the junction fails to match germline, which may point to a read error. The chain couples TRBV7-9 to TRBJ1-5, with D tentatively TRBD1 (5 bases). Germline V CDR1 and CDR2: SEHNR, FQNEAQ (reference sequence). The CDR3 extends over 18 amino acids. The CDR3 region is CSSSPGSGLSDSNQPQHF. The DNA for the CDR3 is TGTTCCAGCAGCCCCGGTTCGGGACTGTCGGATAGCAATCAGCCCCAGCATTTT.

The V and J genes are TRBV20-1 and TRBJ1-1, with D uncertain. V shed 0 bases and J shed 7 bases, with 6 bases lying between them. Germline V gives CDR1 DFQATT, CDR2 SNEGSKA (reference sequence). The CDR3 has 11 amino acids. The CDR3 DNA sequence: TGCAGTGCTAGAGATGTAGTTGAAGCTTTCTTT. This gives the protein CSARDVVEAFF.

The genes are TRBV5-1 and TRBJ2-5; 7 bases fit TRBD1. The end of the DNA aligns better with TRBJ2-7, so the J call may be wrong. The CDR3 has 14 residues. Germline-derived CDR1 and CDR2 are SGHRS and YFSETQ. The CDR3 is CASSLTTGIYEQYF. CDR3 in DNA: TGCGCCAGCAGCTTGACGACAGGGATCTACGAGCAGTACTTC.

The V and J genes are TRBV27 and TRBJ2-1, with 9 bases that match TRBD2. V dropped 3 bases and J dropped 5; count of bases not matched to a gene: 14. Germline V gene lookup returns CDR1 MNHEY and CDR2 SMNVEV (reference sequence). The CDR3 contains 18 residues. CDR3 loop: CASSFHLKTSGRDNEQFF. The CDR3 nucleotides read TGTGCCAGCAGTTTTCACTTGAAAACTAGCGGGCGAGACAATGAGCAGTTCTTC.

The rearrangement uses TRBV7-2 and TRBJ1-2; a possible D gene is TRBD1 (6 bases). The CDR3 loop spans 13 amino acids. Germline CDR1 and CDR2: SGHTA and FQGNSA. V lost 1 base and J lost 6, with 9 bases in between. The CDR3 protein is CASSLGGGDGYTF. For the CDR3, the DNA is TGTGCCAGCAGCTTAGGAGGGGGAGATGGCTACACCTTC.

The rearrangement uses TRBV19 and TRBJ2-3; tentatively, D is TRBD2 (5 bases). V lost 0 bases and J lost 5, with 12 bases in between. The CDR3 runs to 15 residues. Per germline, CDR1 LNHDA and CDR2 SQIVND (reference sequence). The CDR3 DNA is TGTGCCAGTAGTATAGAAGGACTTCCGATAGATACGCAGTATTTT. It yields the protein CASSIEGLPIDTQYF.

In its sample, this clone was seen many times. This CDR3 is also generated by other DNA sequences in the sample. This sequence joins TRBV6-5 and TRBJ1-6; 10 bases agree with TRBD1. The V and J ends lost 2 bases and 10 bases, in that order; junction bases with no gene match: 2. CDR3 size: 14 residues. Germline CDR1 is MNHEY and CDR2 is SVGAGI. DNA for the CDR3: TGTGCCAGCAGTTACGGACAGGGGGTCTCACCCCTCCACTTT. It codes for CASSYGQGVSPLHF.

V usage is TRBV2 and J usage is TRBJ1-2, with TRBD1 matching 7 bases. J was trimmed by 8 bases and V by 8 bases; bases with no gene match: 11. Looked up from germline, CDR1 is SNHLY and CDR2 is FYNNEI. The CDR3 is 13 amino acids. CDR3 coding DNA: TGTGCCAGCCAAGACAGGGTTTATCGGGGCTACACCTTC. Translation: CASQDRVYRGYTF.

The CDR3 spells CAGRPGQINYEQYF. CDR3 DNA: TGTGCCGGGAGACCGGGACAGATAAACTACGAGCAGTACTTC. V gene TRBV5-6 combines with J gene TRBJ2-7; 7 nucleotides align to TRBD1. The CDR3 has 14 residues. Germline CDR1 reads SGHDT; CDR2 reads YYEEEE. Trimming cost V 10 bases and J 3 bases; bases outside gene matches: 13.

The chain combines TRBV15 with TRBJ2-7; D call uncertain. Trimming took off 0 bases at V and 3 bases at J, with 9 bases between the two ends. This CDR3 contains 14 residues. Germline V lookup: CDR1 LNHNV, CDR2 YYDKDF (reference sequence). This CDR3 is CATSREGRLYEQYF. The CDR3 nucleotides are TGTGCCACCAGCAGAGAGGGCAGGCTCTACGAGCAGTACTTC.

This clone occurred once. The chain combines TRBV9 with TRBJ1-1, with 9 nucleotides matching TRBD1. CDR3 length: 12 residues. Germline assignment: CDR1 SGDLS and CDR2 YYNGEE. V was pared by 5 bases and J by 6 bases, with 2 bases of the junction left unmatched. CDR3 DNA: TGTGCCAGCAGTGGGACAGGGCCTGAAGCTTTCTTT. Protein sequence: CASSGTGPEAFF.

V is TRBV28 and J is TRBJ2-5; TRBD2 aligns across 12 bases. J was trimmed by 4 bases and V by 2 bases; bases with no gene match: 11. The CDR3 contains 18 residues. Germline values: CDR1 MDHEN, CDR2 SYDVKM. CDR3 nucleotides: TGTGCCAGCAGTTTAAGGCGGTCTAGCGGGAGGGCTAGAGAGACCCAGTACTTC. Translation: CASSLRRSSGRARETQYF.